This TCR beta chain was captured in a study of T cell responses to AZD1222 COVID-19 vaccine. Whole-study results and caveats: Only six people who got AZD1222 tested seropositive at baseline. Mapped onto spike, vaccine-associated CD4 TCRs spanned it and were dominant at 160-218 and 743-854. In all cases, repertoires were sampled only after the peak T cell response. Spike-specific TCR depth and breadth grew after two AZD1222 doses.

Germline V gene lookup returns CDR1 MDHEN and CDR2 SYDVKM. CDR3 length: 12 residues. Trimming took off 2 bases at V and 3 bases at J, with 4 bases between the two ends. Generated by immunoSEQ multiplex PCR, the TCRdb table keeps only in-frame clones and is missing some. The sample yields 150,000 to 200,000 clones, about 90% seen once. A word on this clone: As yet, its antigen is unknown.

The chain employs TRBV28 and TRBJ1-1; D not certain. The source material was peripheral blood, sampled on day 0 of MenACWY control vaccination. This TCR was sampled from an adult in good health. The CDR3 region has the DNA TGTGCCAGCAGTTTAACCCACACTGAAGCTTTCTTT. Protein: CASSLTHTEAFF.